The source of this T cell receptor (beta chain) is a study of blood T cell repertoires in COVID-19 (dated by TCRdb to 2018 to 2020). A note on the overall study: The collaborator samples originated in the United States, Italy and Spain and spanned the acute and convalescent phases of COVID-19. The prospective study material was composed of cDNA or gDNA derived from T cells, B-cell-depleted T cells, or PBMCs. Deeply sampled blood TCRbeta repertoires from subjects exposed to, actively infected with, or recovered from COVID-19 were included in the dataset. The repertoires were made available in a free public database intended to serve as a resource for research on the immune response to SARS-CoV-2. Samples came from the ongoing ImmuneRACE study (first 160 participants) plus 1,254 subjects from 6 global collaborators. Nearly every sample came with metadata listing a de-identified subject ID, COVID-19 status, age in years and sex. Where available, HLA class I and class II types were taken from metadata supplied by the sample provider and were not determined by assay-based typing.

A note on this clone: Its cognate antigen has yet to be identified. Per-base qualities were not stored, and no clone one base away is much larger.

The immunoSEQ Assay, a bias-controlled multiplex PCR, was used to amplify TCRbeta CDR3 regions from genomic DNA. Processing in the source paper ran as follows. Nucleated cell counts per sample were estimated from amplification of reference gene primers within the assay. Sequence reads were collapsed and filtered to measure the absolute abundance of every unique TCRbeta CDR3 rearrangement. For each sample, productive Simpson clonality was calculated as the square root of Simpson's diversity index over productive rearrangements. Here the immuneACCESS table is served through TCRdb, limited to in-frame sequences with V and J called. Missing clones are a known gap in these copies; in checked studies unresolved V genes cover under half, and the rest lacks a known reason. V and J calls and clone size are copied from that table; D and trimming were computed from the DNA. The sample data list about 400,000 clones, and approximately 85% of these were observed just once. The top ten clones comprise approximately 2.1% of the sample.

Participants in the prospective study were enrolled through a virtual design, were aged roughly 18 to 100 years, and lived in about two dozen United States geographic areas. Cohort assignment in the prospective study relied on participant-reported clinical history from a screening survey and a study questionnaire. Mobile phlebotomists in the prospective study collected whole blood, serum and a nasopharyngeal or oropharyngeal swab from every participant. Prospective study participants could optionally give additional blood draws and questionnaires over an approximately 2-month period. Before DNA extraction, blood samples from the prospective study were shipped at room temperature or frozen. Here is what the overall study found, with its caveats: The amount of clinical and demographic metadata varied by source and participant and was provided uncurated.

The clonotype originates from a woman in her forties with acute COVID-19. Sequencing was carried out using PBMCs or T cells enriched from blood (not recorded which).

Here the CDR3 is given as CASSQEGSGGHNEQFF. At the DNA level, the sequence is TGCGCCAGCAGCCAAGAGGGCTCGGGGGGACACAATGAGCAGTTCTTC. The chain couples TRBV4-1 to TRBJ2-1; a stretch of 7 junction bases matches TRBD2. The junction shows trimming of 0 bases on V and 5 bases on J, and the gene matches do not reach 7 bases of it. CDR1 and CDR2, looked up from the germline V gene, are MGHRA and YSYEKL. There are 16 amino acids in the CDR3, from cysteine to phenylalanine inclusive. The CDR3 DNA has 48 bases and is translated from base 1.